The 24 T cell receptor beta chains below were found in one sample sequenced in a study of response to subunit inactivated influenza vaccine. TCRdb re-called the RT-PCR reads with MiXCR, one entry per CDR3 protein. The table shows under 950,000 distinct CDR3 sequences, with around 20% occurring only once. This sample comprised PBMCs from blood, obtained about 5 days after vaccination. Every receptor here comes from a man aged 50 or older who received an inactivated influenza vaccine.

The chain has TRBV28 and TRBJ2-3, with 14 bases that match TRBD2. The CDR3 spans 15 residues. From germline, CDR1 is MDHEN and CDR2 SYDVKM. Written as DNA, the CDR3 is TGTGCTACGACTAGCGGGGGGGCTTACACAGATACGCAGTATTTT. Residues: CATTSGGAYTDTQYF.

This chain links TRBV7-6 with TRBJ2-3; 9 bases are a match to TRBD2. The CDR3 is 16 residues long. Losses at the gene ends were 5 bases for V and 1 base for J; bases not matched to a gene: 7. CDR1 and CDR2 (germline): SGHVS, FNYEAQ. Written as DNA, the CDR3 is TGTGCCAGCAGCCTCAGCCCTAGCGGGGGCACAGATACGCAGTATTTT. Translating it yields CASSLSPSGGTDTQYF.

This clonotype occurred a few times. The chain has TRBV15 and TRBJ2-1; 8 bases align to TRBD2. The CDR3 has 17 amino acids. The germline gives CDR1 LNHNV, CDR2 YYDKDF (reference sequence). The junction had 10 bases not matched to a gene; V was cut back by 0 bases and J by 6 bases. The CDR3 DNA reads TGTGCCACCAGCAGAGACCCCGCCCGTCTAGCGGGCAATGAGCAGTTCTTC. This sequence encodes CATSRDPARLAGNEQFF.

This clonotype has at least ten counts. The CDR3 sequence is CASSWDRDISGGYTF. In DNA form, the CDR3 reads TGTGCCAGCAGCTGGGACAGGGATATTTCAGGTGGCTACACCTTC. V usage is TRBV5-6 and J usage is TRBJ1-2, with TRBD1 identical over 9 bases. The V gene's germline CDR1 is SGHDT and CDR2 YYEEEE. This CDR3 is built from 15 residues. J lost 7 bases, V lost 3 bases, and 10 bases had no gene match.

This rearrangement joins TRBV7-9 to TRBJ2-7; the match to TRBD1 covers 11 bases. The ends lost 1 base at V and 7 bases at J; junction bases unmatched: 9. Looked up from germline, CDR1 is SEHNR and CDR2 is FQNEAQ (reference sequence). The CDR3 extends over 16 amino acids. CDR3 DNA sequence: TGTGCCAGCAGCTTAGTAATTTGGGACAGGGGGGAAGAGCAGTACTTC. This translates into CASSLVIWDRGEEQYF. Full variable domain (outside the CDR3, taken from reference TRBV7-9 and TRBJ2-7): DTGVSQNPRHKITKRGQNVTFRCDPISEHNRLYWYRQTLGQGPEFLTYFQNEAQLEKSRLLSDRFSAERPKGSFSTLEIQRTEQGDSAMYLCASSLVIWDRGEEQYFGPGTRLTVT.

This clonotype was found a few times. V gene TRBV7-3 combines with J gene TRBJ2-2, with TRBD2 identical over 8 bases. Germline CDR1 SGHTA, CDR2 FQGTGA. V lost 5 bases, J lost 6 bases, and 2 bases stayed unmatched. The CDR3 is 13 residues long. The CDR3 DNA reads TGTGCCAGCAGCCCAGCGGGAGCCGGGGAGCTGTTTTTT. Protein: CASSPAGAGELFF.

This clonotype was detected a few times. Compared with germline, one end of the junction differs, possibly owing to a read error. The V and J genes are TRBV10-3 and TRBJ1-2; a weak D match, TRBD1 (5 bases). The CDR3 spans 12 residues. Germline assignment: CDR1 ENHRY and CDR2 SYGVKD. The CDR3 protein is CAVRQLNYGYTF. CDR3 DNA: TGTGCCGTCAGACAGCTTAACTATGGCTACACCTTC.

The rearrangement links TRBV5-1 to TRBJ1-2; 8 bases are shared with TRBD1. CDR3 length: 16 amino acids. Germline CDR1 SGHRS, CDR2 YFSETQ. Trimming took 0 bases from V and 5 from J; bases not matched to a gene: 9. This chain's CDR3 is CASSLAVAGGRYGYTF. The CDR3 nucleotides are TGCGCCAGCAGCTTGGCCGTCGCAGGGGGCCGATATGGCTACACCTTC. Based on the CDR3 plus reference TRBV5-1 and TRBJ1-2, the full variable domain is KAGVTQTPRYLIKTRGQQVTLSCSPISGHRSVSWYQQTPGQGLQFLFEYFSETQRNKGNFPGRFSGRQFSNSRSEMNVSTLELGDSALYLCASSLAVAGGRYGYTFGSGTRLTVV.

This chain uses TRBV4-1 with TRBJ1-4; D gene uncertain. Germline V gene lookup returns CDR1 MGHRA and CDR2 YSYEKL. V was clipped by 4 bases and J by 1 base, with 10 bases between them. The CDR3 length is 15 residues. In nucleotides, the CDR3 is TGCGCCAGCAGCCCTACAGCCCGAACTAATGAAAAACTGTTTTTT. Its translation is CASSPTARTNEKLFF.

This clonotype was observed at least ten times. The chain carries TRBV12-3 or TRBV12-4 and TRBJ1-5; D might be TRBD1 (5 bases). CDR3 length equals 15 residues. The ends were cut back, 2 bases at V and 4 bases at J, with 12 bases in the middle. CDR3 sequence (DNA): TGTGCCAGCAGTTTAAAAGGACATATGAATCAGCCCCAGCATTTT. Its protein is CASSLKGHMNQPQHF.

The genes are TRBV6-5 and TRBJ2-7; 9 nucleotides align to TRBD1. The junction had 9 bases not matched to a gene; V was cut back by 2 bases and J by 4 bases. The CDR3 is made up of 16 amino acids. Germline values: CDR1 MNHEY, CDR2 SVGAGI. Here the CDR3 reads CASSYGGGTGKYEQYF. CDR3 bases: TGTGCCAGCAGTTACGGGGGAGGGACAGGGAAGTACGAGCAGTACTTC.

This clonotype came up a few times. J is TRBJ2-2 and V is TRBV29-1; D is unresolved. Germline CDR1 is SQVTM and CDR2 is ANQGSEA. This CDR3 has 15 amino acids. Trimming cost V 5 bases and J 2 bases, with 15 bases left between them. As DNA, the CDR3 is TGCAGCGTTTGGTTCGCGGAGACAAACACCGGGGAGCTGTTTTTT. It codes for CSVWFAETNTGELFF.

The chain employs TRBV20-1 and TRBJ2-3; D is ambiguous. This CDR3 region has 16 residues. The germline V gene encodes CDR1 DFQATT and CDR2 SNEGSKA (reference sequence). Trimming took off 2 bases at V and 2 bases at J, with 17 bases between the two ends. CDR3 nucleotides: TGCAGTGCTAGAAAGGGCTACTTCCCCTACACAGATACGCAGTATTTT. Translating it yields CSARKGYFPYTDTQYF.

V is TRBV7-2 and J is TRBJ2-3, with 7 bases identical to TRBD2. With V trimmed by 0 bases and J by 6 bases, 6 bases remained unmatched. CDR3 length equals 15 residues. The germline CDR1 and CDR2 sequences are SGHTA and FQGNSA. The CDR3 DNA sequence: TGTGCCAGCAGCTTAGCTGGACTAGTCAGCGATACGCAGTATTTT. Encoded protein: CASSLAGLVSDTQYF.

The chain joins TRBV7-2 to TRBJ1-1; D is unresolved. The CDR3 spans 11 residues. V lost 5 bases and J lost 11, with 12 bases in between. Germline CDR1 reads SGHTA; CDR2 reads FQGNSA. The CDR3 sequence is CASSPYMDAFF. The CDR3 region has the DNA TGTGCCAGCAGCCCTTACATGGACGCTTTCTTT.

This clonotype was seen ten or more times. Written as DNA, the CDR3 is TGTGCCAGCAGCTTGGAGGTCAGCGGAAACACCATATATTTT. Its protein product is CASSLEVSGNTIYF. The gene calls are TRBV5-5 and TRBJ1-3; no definite D call. The V gene lost 0 bases and the J gene lost 4 bases, with 8 bases spanning the gap. Germline lookup yields CDR1 SGHKS and CDR2 YYEKEE (reference sequence). CDR3 length equals 14 residues.

The sample holds a few counts of this clonotype. The rearrangement joins TRBV12-3 or TRBV12-4 to TRBJ2-3; 7 bases are a match to TRBD2. V lost 5 bases to trimming and J lost 2 bases; unmatched junction nucleotides: 10. The CDR3 length is 16 residues. CDR3 residues: CASSRGTNLPTDTQYF. DNA for the CDR3: TGTGCCAGCAGTCGGGGGACTAACCTCCCCACAGATACGCAGTATTTT.

This clonotype was picked up a small number of times. The chain joins TRBV30 to TRBJ1-2, with a weak D call TRBD1 (6 bases). CDR1 is GTSNPN, CDR2 SVGIG, per germline (reference sequence). The CDR3 is 12 amino acids. With 2 bases removed from V and 5 bases from J, the gap between germline ends came to 9 bases. CDR3 sequence reads: CAWSTGSYGYTF. The CDR3 DNA reads TGTGCCTGGAGTACAGGGAGTTATGGCTACACCTTC.

There are a few counts of this clonotype. This CDR3 reads CSARTSLAGGLVEPRTYEQYF. The CDR3 bases are TGCAGTGCCCGGACTTCGCTAGCGGGGGGCCTTGTGGAACCAAGAACCTACGAGCAGTACTTC. The chain joins TRBV20-1 to TRBJ2-7; 11 bases agree with TRBD2. CDR1 and CDR2 from the germline V gene are DFQATT and SNEGSKA (reference sequence). The junction had 27 bases not matched to a gene; V was cut back by 6 bases and J by 2 bases. The CDR3 is made up of 21 amino acids.

This clonotype was detected only a few times. This rearrangement joins TRBV20-1 to TRBJ1-6; 8 bases are a match to TRBD1. The V gene end was trimmed by 2 bases and the J gene end by 7 bases; junction bases not matched to a gene: 7. The CDR3 is made up of 15 amino acids. Germline lookup yields CDR1 DFQATT and CDR2 SNEGSKA (reference sequence). The CDR3, as DNA: TGCAGTGCTAGAAAAGACAGGGGCCGGAATTCACCCCTCCACTTT. Amino acids: CSARKDRGRNSPLHF.

This rearrangement joins TRBV3-1 to TRBJ2-1; D is undetermined. V lost 4 bases and J lost 10, with 11 bases in between. The germline V gene encodes CDR1 LGHDT and CDR2 YNNKEL (reference sequence). The CDR3 runs 12 residues. The CDR3 nucleotides read TGTGCCAGCAGCCCCGGACGAGCAGAGCAGTTCTTC. This encodes CASSPGRAEQFF.

The gene calls are TRBV6-1 and TRBJ2-2; D call uncertain. The germline gives CDR1 MNHNS, CDR2 SASEGT. CDR3 length: 15 amino acids. The V end was cut by 7 bases, the J end by 0 bases, with 12 bases between. The CDR3 sequence: CASTEARPNTGELFF. DNA of the CDR3: TGTGCCAGCACTGAGGCCAGACCGAACACCGGGGAGCTGTTTTTT.

The chain is built from TRBV10-3 and TRBJ2-1; possibly TRBD1 for D (6 bases). Trimming removed 3 bases from V and 5 bases from J, with 11 bases in between. Germline V gene sequence: CDR1 ENHRY, CDR2 SYGVKD. There are 14 residues in the CDR3. In DNA, the CDR3 is TGTGCCATCAGTGAACTGGGGGCCCACAATGAGCAGTTCTTC. This translates into CAISELGAHNEQFF.

The chain has TRBV29-1 and TRBJ2-1; D remains unclear. CDR1 SQVTM and CDR2 ANQGSEA come from the germline V gene. The CDR3 runs to 13 residues. V dropped 5 bases and J dropped 7 bases, with 15 bases sitting between them. DNA for the CDR3: TGCAGCGTTCCCCGACCAGGCGGAAATGAGCAGTTCTTC. Encoded protein: CSVPRPGGNEQFF.